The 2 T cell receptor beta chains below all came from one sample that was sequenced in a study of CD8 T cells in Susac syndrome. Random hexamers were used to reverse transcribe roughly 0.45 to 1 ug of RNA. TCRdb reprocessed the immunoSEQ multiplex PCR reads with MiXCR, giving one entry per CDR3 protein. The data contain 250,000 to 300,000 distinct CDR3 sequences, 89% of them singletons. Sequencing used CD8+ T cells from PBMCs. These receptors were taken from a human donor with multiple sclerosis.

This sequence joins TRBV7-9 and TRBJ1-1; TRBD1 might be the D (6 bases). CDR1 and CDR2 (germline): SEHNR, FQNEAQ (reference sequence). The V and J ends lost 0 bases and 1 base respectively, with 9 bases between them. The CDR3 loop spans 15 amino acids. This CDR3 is CASSLAQGGNTEAFF. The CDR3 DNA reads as TGTGCCAGCAGCTTAGCACAGGGAGGGAACACTGAAGCTTTCTTT. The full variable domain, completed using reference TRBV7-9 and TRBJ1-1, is DTGVSQNPRHKITKRGQNVTFRCDPISEHNRLYWYRQTLGQGPEFLTYFQNEAQLEKSRLLSDRFSAERPKGSFSTLEIQRTEQGDSAMYLCASSLAQGGNTEAFFGQGTRLTVV.

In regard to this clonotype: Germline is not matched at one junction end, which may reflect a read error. The CDR3 DNA reads as TGTGCCAGCAGCCCCGGACTGGCGTACACTGAGCAGTTCTTC. This translates into CASSPGLAYTEQFF. The rearrangement joins TRBV13 to TRBJ2-1, with TRBD2 as a possible D gene (5 bases). Germline V gene sequence: CDR1 PRHDT, CDR2 FYEKMQ (reference sequence). The length of the CDR3 is 14 residues.